What follows are 27 T cell receptor beta chains derived from one specimen sequenced in a study of T cells in Graves' hyperthyroidism and ophthalmopathy. Using RNA transcripts as the source, TCR beta CDR3 regions were amplified. The TCR CDR3 was amplified in a first-round RT-PCR using the HTBI primer set. From the multiplex PCR reads, TCRdb called clonotypes with MiXCR, one entry per CDR3 protein. This table has around 340,000 distinct CDR3 sequences, approximately 18% appearing once. The sample taken for sequencing was blood. Receptor source: a woman in her 40s with Graves' ophthalmopathy.

The chain is built from TRBV5-1 and TRBJ2-2; D unclear. Germline loops: CDR1 SGHRS, CDR2 YFSETQ. V lost 8 bases and J lost 1, with 9 bases in between. The CDR3 has 13 amino acids. The CDR3 here is CASGPENTGELFF. DNA of the CDR3: TGCGCCAGTGGTCCAGAGAACACCGGGGAGCTGTTTTTT.

This clonotype was counted many times. This rearrangement joins TRBV6-5 to TRBJ2-7; the match to TRBD2 covers 8 bases. Per the germline V gene, CDR1 is MNHEY and CDR2 is SVGAGI. This CDR3 spans 17 amino acids. With 0 bases clipped from V and 6 bases from J, the junction kept 13 bases outside the gene matches. For the CDR3, the DNA is TGTGCCAGCAGTTACTCACAAGCGGGAGCGTATCCAGGCGAGCAGTACTTC. Translation: CASSYSQAGAYPGEQYF.

To note about this clonotype: One end of the junction does not line up with germline, which may come from a read error. The chain employs TRBV7-2 and TRBJ1-2; 7 bases match TRBD1. Germline CDR1 and CDR2: SGHTA and FQGNSA. The CDR3 is 15 residues long. The CDR3 sequence is CASSLAVDRHYGYIF. CDR3 DNA sequence: TGTGCCAGCAGCTTAGCCGTGGACAGGCACTATGGCTACATCTTC.

The rearrangement joins TRBV9 to TRBJ2-6; D may correspond to TRBD1 or TRBD2 (5 bases each). The CDR3 extends over 15 amino acids. Germline CDR1 reads SGDLS; CDR2 reads YYNGEE. The V gene lost 4 bases and the J gene lost 2 bases, with 10 bases spanning the gap. DNA for the CDR3: TGTGCCAGCAGCAAGCAGGGACCTGGGGCCAACGTCCTGACTTTC. Protein: CASSKQGPGANVLTF.

This clonotype was detected once. This may be a read error: a much more frequent sequence differs by one nucleotide. The chain employs TRBV30 and TRBJ1-3, with TRBD1 identical over 7 bases. The CDR3 is 16 residues long. After removal of 5 bases from V and 0 bases from J, the junction contained 10 bases not matched to a gene. Germline values: CDR1 GTSNPN, CDR2 SVGIG (reference sequence). CDR3 nucleotide sequence: TGTGCCTGGGGCCAGGGACAGAAAAACTCTGGAAACACCATATATTTT. This encodes CAWGQGQKNSGNTIYF.

The rearrangement links TRBV12-3 or TRBV12-4 to TRBJ2-7, with D maybe TRBD2 (6 bases). The length of the CDR3 is 13 residues. Trimming removed 4 bases from V and 5 bases from J, with 12 bases in between. The DNA for the CDR3 is TGTGCCAGCAGTTATAGGGACTTCAACGAGCAGTACTTC. Amino acid sequence: CASSYRDFNEQYF.

This clonotype was observed at least ten times. At one of its ends the junction is not consistent with the germline gene, which may arise from a read error. The chain carries TRBV28 and TRBJ1-1; D is possibly TRBD1 (6 bases). This CDR3 is 18 amino acids long. Germline V CDR1 and CDR2: MDHEN, SYDVKM. CDR3 amino acids: CANSFGTRGGLRSTEAFF. The CDR3 nucleotides read TGTGCCAACAGTTTCGGGACCCGGGGGGGGCTGAGATCCACTGAAGCTTTCTTT. Looking up the rest from reference TRBV28 and TRBJ1-1 gives the full variable domain: DVKVTQSSRYLVKRTGEKVFLECVQDMDHENMFWYRQDPGLGLRLIYFSYDVKMKEKGDIPEGYSVSREKKERFSLILESASTNQTSMYLCANSFGTRGGLRSTEAFFGQGTRLTVV.

V is TRBV20-1 and J is TRBJ2-5; 7 bases map to TRBD2. V dropped 6 bases and J dropped 2; count of bases not matched to a gene: 12. The CDR3 extends over 15 amino acids. Germline-derived CDR1 and CDR2 are DFQATT and SNEGSKA (reference sequence). CDR3: CSANEMRGSQETQYF. The CDR3 region has the DNA TGCAGTGCCAACGAAATGCGGGGGTCACAAGAGACCCAGTACTTC.

In this sample, this clonotype turned up many times. The rearrangement uses TRBV5-8 and TRBJ1-1, with D unclear. From germline, CDR1 is SGHTS and CDR2 YDEGEE. V gave up 4 bases and J gave up 4 bases, with 17 bases separating them. The CDR3 totals 15 residues. CDR3 amino acids: CASSRRAKRSTEAFF. The CDR3 bases are TGTGCCAGCAGCCGCCGGGCAAAACGGAGCACTGAAGCTTTCTTT.

This clonotype was seen repeatedly, ten times or more. This chain uses TRBV28 with TRBJ2-7, with TRBD2 matching 7 bases. J gave up 5 bases and V 3 bases, and 10 bases lay outside the gene matches. Germline V lookup: CDR1 MDHEN, CDR2 SYDVKM. The CDR3 has 15 residues. The DNA of the CDR3 is TGTGCCAGCAGTTTGGGCGGGAGAGGCGGGAACGAGCAGTACTTC. Translating gives CASSLGGRGGNEQYF.

At least ten counts were recorded for this clonotype. This chain connects TRBV19 to TRBJ2-2; TRBD2 might be the D (6 bases). The CDR3 has 16 residues. Trimming pared 1 base from V and 3 bases from J, leaving 12 bases between. The germline V gene encodes CDR1 LNHDA and CDR2 SQIVND (reference sequence). The CDR3 DNA is TGTGCCAGTAGTATAGTAGGAGGGAGTTACACCGGGGAGCTGTTTTTT. Its protein is CASSIVGGSYTGELFF.

This clonotype was counted at least ten times. The chain recombines TRBV15 with TRBJ1-5; D is uncertain. The CDR3 is made up of 15 amino acids. Germline V gives CDR1 LNHNV, CDR2 YYDKDF (reference sequence). With 0 bases removed from V and 0 bases from J, the gap between germline ends came to 6 bases. CDR3 sequence reads: CATSRERNSNQPQHF. CDR3 DNA: TGTGCCACCAGCAGAGAACGGAATAGCAATCAGCCCCAGCATTTT.

A note on this clonotype: A read error may be the cause here, since a much bigger clone is one base away. This rearrangement joins TRBV29-1 to TRBJ1-1; D call uncertain. This CDR3 comprises 11 residues. Germline loops: CDR1 SQVTM, CDR2 ANQGSEA. As DNA, the CDR3 is TGCAGCGTCACTCACGAGGCTGAAGCTTACTTT. Amino acid sequence: CSVTHEAEAYF. Complete variable domain (other parts from reference TRBV29-1 and TRBJ1-1): SAVISQKPSRDICQRGTSLTIQCQVDSQVTMMFWYRQQPGQSLTLIATANQGSEATYESGFVIDKFPISRPNLTFSTLTVSNMSPEDSSIYLCSVTHEAEAYFGQGTRLTVV.

At least ten counts were recorded for this clonotype. The chain joins TRBV3-1 to TRBJ2-5; no reliable D call. Trimming shortened V by 0 bases and J by 4 bases, and 12 bases separated the two germline ends. Germline CDR1 is LGHDT and CDR2 is YNNKEL (reference sequence). CDR3 length: 15 residues. CDR3 sequence (DNA): TGTGCCAGCAGCCAAGATTTGGGGTATGGAGAGACCCAGTACTTC. This sequence encodes CASSQDLGYGETQYF.

The rearrangement uses TRBV28 and TRBJ2-6, with 7 bases fitting TRBD2. Trimming removed 7 bases from V and 2 bases from J; junction bases left unmatched: 5. The CDR3 runs 15 residues. The germline V gene encodes CDR1 MDHEN and CDR2 SYDVKM. CDR3 sequence: CASIGGTAGANVLTF. The CDR3 region has the DNA TGTGCCAGCATCGGGGGGACGGCTGGGGCCAACGTCCTGACTTTC.

In its sample, this clonotype was seen many times. The J gene is TRBJ1-3, the V gene TRBV28; tentative D call: TRBD1 (5 bases). The CDR3 covers 20 residues. Germline V CDR1 and CDR2: MDHEN, SYDVKM. Trimming shortened V by 2 bases and J by 4 bases, and 27 bases separated the two germline ends. The CDR3 region has the DNA TGTGCCAGCAGTTTAGGACTCCGCCCCAGGGAAAGGTCGCAAGGAAACACCATATATTTT. Translated, it gives CASSLGLRPRERSQGNTIYF. Complete variable domain (other parts from reference TRBV28 and TRBJ1-3): DVKVTQSSRYLVKRTGEKVFLECVQDMDHENMFWYRQDPGLGLRLIYFSYDVKMKEKGDIPEGYSVSREKKERFSLILESASTNQTSMYLCASSLGLRPRERSQGNTIYFGEGSWLTVV.

This clonotype was counted at least ten times. The chain uses TRBV29-1 and TRBJ1-1; possibly TRBD1 for D (5 bases). The germline V and J ends were trimmed by 3 bases and 0 bases, with 17 bases remaining between them. The length of the CDR3 is 16 residues. Per the germline V gene, CDR1 is SQVTM and CDR2 is ANQGSEA. The CDR3 DNA sequence: TGCAGCGTTGAGGCGAAGGGGCTCGGTTTGAACACTGAAGCTTTCTTT. Amino acid sequence: CSVEAKGLGLNTEAFF.

This clonotype has at least ten counts. The genes are TRBV28 and TRBJ2-7, with TRBD1 identical over 7 bases. The V and J ends lost 8 bases and 7 bases, in that order; junction bases with no gene match: 8. The length of the CDR3 is 12 residues. Germline CDR1 is MDHEN and CDR2 is SYDVKM. The CDR3 region is CASSGTALEQYF. The DNA for the CDR3 is TGTGCCAGCTCTGGGACAGCGTTGGAGCAGTACTTC.

This clonotype was observed many times. Relative to the germline gene, one junction end is altered; a read error may explain this. The chain combines TRBV12-3 or TRBV12-4 with TRBJ2-7; D possibly matches TRBD1 or TRBD2 (5 bases each). The CDR3 contains 15 residues. Here the CDR3 reads CATSLGVTPGEEQYF. As DNA, the CDR3 is TGTGCCACCAGTTTAGGGGTAACTCCCGGGGAAGAGCAGTACTTC.

Ten or more counts support this clonotype. The chain links TRBV29-1 to TRBJ2-5, with D unclear. The CDR3 runs 13 residues. Trimming stripped 2 bases from V and 5 bases from J, with 12 bases between. Germline-derived CDR1 and CDR2 are SQVTM and ANQGSEA. For the CDR3, the DNA is TGCAGCGTTGAATTGGGGATTGTGGAGACCCAGTACTTC. This translates into CSVELGIVETQYF.

This clonotype was detected many times. V usage is TRBV30 and J usage is TRBJ2-7; D gene uncertain. Per germline, CDR1 GTSNPN and CDR2 SVGIG (reference sequence). The CDR3 is 9 residues long. The CDR3: CAGNYEQYF. The CDR3 region has the DNA TGTGCGGGCAACTACGAGCAGTACTTC.

This clonotype appeared many times. The V call is TRBV10-3, the J call TRBJ1-5; D not resolved. Deletions cut 0 bases from V and 1 base from J, with 10 bases between. The CDR3 totals 16 residues. Germline V gene data show CDR1 as ENHRY and CDR2 as SYGVKD. DNA of the CDR3: TGTGCCATCAGTGAGTCGAGCATTGGGAGCAATCAGCCCCAGCATTTT. Its protein is CAISESSIGSNQPQHF.

Many counts were recorded for this clonotype. The V and J genes are TRBV20-1 and TRBJ1-1, with D possibly matching TRBD1 (5 bases). CDR3 length: 13 amino acids. V lost 7 bases and J 0 bases, leaving 12 bases between the germline ends. Germline V gives CDR1 DFQATT, CDR2 SNEGSKA (reference sequence). The CDR3 coding sequence is TGCAGTGTCACCGGGGGTCTGAACACTGAAGCTTTCTTT. Translated: CSVTGGLNTEAFF.

This clonotype has a count of ten or more. The J gene is TRBJ2-7, the V gene TRBV28, with unresolved D. V shed 2 bases and J shed 0 bases, with 8 bases lying between them. The CDR3 is 14 residues long. CDR1 is MDHEN, CDR2 SYDVKM, per germline. In DNA, the CDR3 is TGTGCCAGCAGTTTAGACACGATCTCCTACGAGCAGTACTTC. The encoded protein is CASSLDTISYEQYF.

The rearrangement uses TRBV30 and TRBJ1-2; TRBD1 matches at 8 bases. Germline V CDR1 and CDR2: GTSNPN, SVGIG (reference sequence). The V segment lost 4 bases and the J segment 7 bases; nucleotides outside the gene matches: 11. CDR3 size: 14 residues. The CDR3 DNA is TGTGCCTGGAAGTGGGGCAGGGGGCTTGTTGGCTACACCTTC. Protein sequence: CAWKWGRGLVGYTF.

This clonotype was seen ten or more times. The chain recombines TRBV20-1 with TRBJ1-1; TRBD1 matches 12 bases. CDR1 and CDR2 (germline): DFQATT, SNEGSKA (reference sequence). This CDR3 contains 15 residues. Trimming took 3 bases from V and 7 from J; bases not matched to a gene: 9. CDR3 sequence: CSASELGQGAFEAFF. In DNA form, the CDR3 reads TGCAGTGCTAGTGAATTGGGACAGGGGGCTTTTGAAGCTTTCTTT.

This clonotype was found many times. The genes are TRBV27 and TRBJ2-3, with a possible D match to TRBD1 (7 bases). V was cut by 5 bases and J by 8 bases, with 17 bases left in between. The CDR3 covers 14 residues. Germline assignment: CDR1 MNHEY and CDR2 SMNVEV (reference sequence). The CDR3 region is CASSPYPQGGTQYF. The DNA of the CDR3 is TGTGCCAGCAGTCCGTATCCTCAGGGGGGTACGCAGTATTTT.